One and the same sample provided the 10 T cell receptor beta chains below, sequenced in a study of blood T cell repertoires in COVID-19 (dated by TCRdb to the early 2020s). Receptors were amplified or captured by the immunoSEQ multiplex PCR assay. In its TCRdb copy, this immuneACCESS table keeps in-frame sequences only and misses some clones. Where compared with another copy, unresolved V genes explain less than half of these, and the others have no known cause. The sample records around 97,000 clones, roughly 87% of which are singletons. Around 6.2% of the sample belongs to the ten largest clones. Sequenced input: peripheral blood. These receptors all stem from a human donor in a cohort sampled during active COVID-19.

About this clone itself: Other DNA sequences within the sample encode an identical CDR3. The chain couples TRBV7-2 to TRBJ2-3, with a weak D call TRBD1 (6 bases). The V and J ends lost 0 bases and 3 bases respectively, with 7 bases between them. Germline V CDR1 and CDR2: SGHTA, FQGNSA. The CDR3 totals 14 residues. In DNA form, the CDR3 reads TGTGCCAGCAGCTTAGCCAGGGGAACAGATACGCAGTATTTT. It codes for CASSLARGTDTQYF.

This chain connects TRBV18 to TRBJ2-7, with 7 bases matching TRBD1. There are 14 residues in the CDR3. CDR1 KGHSH and CDR2 LQKENI come from the germline V gene. The ends lost 3 bases at V and 2 bases at J; junction bases unmatched: 4. The DNA for the CDR3 is TGTGCCAGCTCACCTGGGACAGCGCCCTACGAGCAGTACTTC. It specifies CASSPGTAPYEQYF.

The chain is built from TRBV9 and TRBJ2-1; D perhaps matches TRBD2 (6 bases). The V end was cut by 3 bases, the J end by 2 bases, with 15 bases between. The CDR3 spans 16 residues. CDR1 and CDR2 (germline): SGDLS, YYNGEE. DNA for the CDR3: TGTGCCAGCAGCGCCTCGGGGGTCGTAGCCTACAATGAGCAGTTCTTC. As protein: CASSASGVVAYNEQFF.

This clone was recorded only once. The V and J genes are TRBV7-6 and TRBJ2-1, with D maybe TRBD2 (6 bases). The CDR3 sequence is 15 residues long. Germline V gene sequence: CDR1 SGHVS, CDR2 FNYEAQ. Between the trimmed V and J ends, which lost 4 bases and 2 bases, there was a span of 12 bases. The CDR3 loop reads CASSWEAGTYNEQFF. The CDR3 DNA reads TGTGCCAGCAGCTGGGAGGCGGGAACCTACAATGAGCAGTTCTTC.

CDR3 DNA sequence: TGTGCCAGCAGCTTAGGGAGGGGTATCACAGATACGCAGTATTTT. This encodes CASSLGRGITDTQYF. The rearrangement links TRBV7-9 to TRBJ2-3; D possibly corresponds to TRBD2 (6 bases). Germline CDR1 is SEHNR and CDR2 is FQNEAQ (reference sequence). Trimming removed 1 base at V and 2 bases at J, with 10 bases between. The CDR3 has 15 amino acids.

This clone has just one count. The chain recombines TRBV11-2 with TRBJ2-5; TRBD2 agrees at 15 bases. From germline, CDR1 is SGHAT and CDR2 FQNNGV. After removal of 6 bases from V and 1 base from J, the junction contained 6 bases not matched to a gene. The CDR3 is 17 amino acids. In DNA, the CDR3 is TGTGCCAGCAGGTGGACTAGCGGGGGGGCTTTCCAAGAGACCCAGTACTTC. Protein product: CASRWTSGGAFQETQYF.

The V gene is TRBV11-2, the J gene TRBJ2-2, with no clear D. Germline V gene sequence: CDR1 SGHAT, CDR2 FQNNGV. Trimming left V 6 bases short and J 7 bases short, with 9 bases between. CDR3 size: 12 residues. CDR3 bases: TGTGCCAGCAGTTTTTGGAGCGGGGAGCTGTTTTTT. This sequence encodes CASSFWSGELFF.

This clone occurred once. The chain is built from TRBV18 and TRBJ2-1; D is possibly TRBD2 (6 bases). V dropped 3 bases and J dropped 5 bases, with 23 bases sitting between them. The CDR3 extends over 18 amino acids. Germline-derived CDR1 and CDR2 are KGHSH and LQKENI. The CDR3 loop is CASSPIGSAEGPHNEQFF. CDR3 nucleotide sequence: TGTGCCAGCTCACCTATCGGTTCGGCGGAGGGGCCCCACAATGAGCAGTTCTTC.

CDR3 nucleotide sequence: TGTGCCACCAGCAGAGGACGCACTAATCTAGCGGGGGGGACAGATACGCAGTATTTT. Encoded protein: CATSRGRTNLAGGTDTQYF. The V gene is TRBV15, the J gene TRBJ2-3; 12 nucleotides agree with TRBD2. This CDR3 is 19 amino acids long. Germline assignment: CDR1 LNHNV and CDR2 YYDKDF (reference sequence). Trimming took 1 base from V and 3 from J; bases not matched to a gene: 11.

This sequence joins TRBV5-1 and TRBJ2-7, with 9 bases that match TRBD2. This CDR3 spans 15 amino acids. V shed 4 bases, J shed 0 bases, and the junction held 5 bases outside the gene matches. The germline V gene encodes CDR1 SGHRS and CDR2 YFSETQ. CDR3 sequence (DNA): TGCGCCAGCAGCCTACCGGGACTAGCCTCCTACGAGCAGTACTTC. Translation: CASSLPGLASYEQYF. The whole variable domain, remainder taken from reference TRBV5-1 and TRBJ2-7, is KAGVTQTPRYLIKTRGQQVTLSCSPISGHRSVSWYQQTPGQGLQFLFEYFSETQRNKGNFPGRFSGRQFSNSRSEMNVSTLELGDSALYLCASSLPGLASYEQYFGPGTRLTVT.